This entry describes one TCR beta chain. Assay used: immunoSEQ multiplex PCR; TCRdb lists only in-frame clones, some missing. The sample has fewer than 250,000 clones; approximately 84% are singletons. This CDR3 has 21 amino acids. With V trimmed by 4 bases and J by 1 base, 15 bases remained unmatched. Germline CDR1 and CDR2: KGHDR and SFDVKD. The source of the sample is a study of blood T cell repertoires in COVID-19. Whole-study context: PBMCs, B-cell-depleted T cells, or T cells were the source of the cDNA or gDNA that made up the material.

The receptor was derived from a man in his fifties or sixties with acute or convalescent COVID-19. The rearrangement joins TRBV24-1 to TRBJ2-6; 10 positions match TRBD1. Sequenced sample: peripheral blood. Written as DNA, the CDR3 is TGTGCCACCAGTGACCCCCCGGGACAGGGGCCTCCTGCATCTGGGGCCAACGTCCTGACTTTC. It codes for CATSDPPGQGPPASGANVLTF.